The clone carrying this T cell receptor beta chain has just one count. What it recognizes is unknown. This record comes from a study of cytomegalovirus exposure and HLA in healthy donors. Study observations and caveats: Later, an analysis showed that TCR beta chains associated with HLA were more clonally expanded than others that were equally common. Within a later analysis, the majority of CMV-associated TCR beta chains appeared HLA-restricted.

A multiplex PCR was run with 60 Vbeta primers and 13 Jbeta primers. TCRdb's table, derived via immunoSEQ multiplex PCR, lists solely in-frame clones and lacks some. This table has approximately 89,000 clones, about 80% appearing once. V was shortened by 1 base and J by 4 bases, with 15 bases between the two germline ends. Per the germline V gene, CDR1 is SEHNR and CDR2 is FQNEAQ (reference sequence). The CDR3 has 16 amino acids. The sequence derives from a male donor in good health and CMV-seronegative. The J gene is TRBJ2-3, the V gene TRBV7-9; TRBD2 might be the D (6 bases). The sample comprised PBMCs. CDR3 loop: CASSLGASAGSDTQYF. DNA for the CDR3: TGTGCCAGCAGCTTAGGGGCTAGCGCGGGATCAGATACGCAGTATTTT.